This entry lists 12 T cell receptor beta chains sequenced from one sample in a study of blood T cell repertoires in COVID-19. Sequencing used immunoSEQ multiplex PCR; TCRdb keeps in-frame clones, though not all of them. The data contain over 150,000 clones, 80% to 90% of them seen just once; the ten biggest clones take up 10%. The sequenced sample was peripheral blood. These receptors originate from a woman in her sixties or seventies with COVID-19, enrolled during active disease.

V is TRBV18 and J is TRBJ2-7; 7 bases fit TRBD1. The CDR3 length is 14 residues. Looked up from germline, CDR1 is KGHSH and CDR2 is LQKENI. Trimming removed 5 bases from V and 3 bases from J; junction bases left unmatched: 7. CDR3 in DNA: TGTGCCAGCTCATCGGGACAGAGCCGCTACGAGCAGTACTTC. Encoded protein: CASSSGQSRYEQYF.

This sequence joins TRBV3-1 (or the pseudogene TRBV3-2) and TRBJ2-2; the match to TRBD2 covers 9 bases. V shed 1 base, J shed 9 bases, and the junction held 6 bases outside the gene matches. Germline V gene data show CDR1 as LGHDT and CDR2 as YNNKEL (reference sequence). This CDR3 has 15 residues. The CDR3 sequence: CASSQGRTSVRELFF. The CDR3 nucleotides are TGTGCCAGCAGCCAAGGGAGGACTAGCGTTAGGGAGCTGTTTTTT.

Details on this clone: A read error may account for a junction end that differs from germline. The chain recombines TRBV28 with TRBJ1-2; D ambiguous. The CDR3 runs to 14 residues. The germline V gene has CDR1 MDHEN and CDR2 SYDVKM. CDR3 DNA sequence: TGTGCCAGCAGTTTATTAACCGAGCTCTATCGCTACACCTTC. It is translated as CASSLLTELYRYTF.

This clone is a singleton in its sample. The V and J genes are TRBV11-2 and TRBJ2-2; 16 bases are shared with TRBD2. This CDR3 has 19 residues. Losses at the gene ends were 0 bases for V and 6 bases for J; bases not matched to a gene: 7. Per germline, CDR1 SGHAT and CDR2 FQNNGV. CDR3 residues: CASSLDLGLAGGLAGELFF. The CDR3, as DNA: TGTGCCAGCAGCTTAGATCTGGGACTAGCGGGGGGGCTCGCCGGGGAGCTGTTTTTT. Supplemented by reference TRBV11-2 and TRBJ2-2, the full variable domain reads EAGVAQSPRYKIIEKRQSVAFWCNPISGHATLYWYQQILGQGPKLLIQFQNNGVVDDSQLPKDRFSAERLKGVDSTLKIQPAKLEDSAVYLCASSLDLGLAGGLAGELFFGEGSRLTVL.

The V gene is TRBV27, the J gene TRBJ1-6; D not certain. In germline, CDR1 is MNHEY, CDR2 SMNVEV (reference sequence). CDR3 length: 14 amino acids. V dropped 1 base and J dropped 5 bases, with 6 bases sitting between them. The CDR3, as DNA: TGTGCCAGCAGTTTATGGCAGAATAATTCACCCCTCCACTTT. Translation gives CASSLWQNNSPLHF.

In its sample, this clone was seen once. This rearrangement joins TRBV11-3 to TRBJ2-5; 9 bases match TRBD1. The ends lost 5 bases at V and 5 bases at J; junction bases unmatched: 9. CDR1 is SGHNT and CDR2 is YENEEA in the germline V gene. This CDR3 contains 15 residues. The CDR3, as DNA: TGTGCCAGCAGCCCCGGGACAGGGCCTTTGGAGACCCAGTACTTC. Translated, it gives CASSPGTGPLETQYF.

This rearrangement joins TRBV18 to TRBJ2-5; TRBD1 matches at 7 bases. The CDR3 is 13 amino acids. Germline trimming cut 3 bases from V and 5 bases from J; bases unmatched to any gene: 3. CDR1 and CDR2 (germline): KGHSH, LQKENI. The CDR3 nucleotides are TGTGCCAGCTCACCGACAGGGTCCGAGACCCAGTACTTC. Translating it yields CASSPTGSETQYF.

The gene calls are TRBV14 and TRBJ1-3; D gene ambiguous. The V and J ends lost 0 bases and 4 bases respectively, with 7 bases between them. CDR3 length equals 14 residues. Germline-derived CDR1 and CDR2 are SGHDN and FVKESK. The CDR3 is CASSQDERGNTIYF. The CDR3 region has the DNA TGTGCCAGCAGCCAAGATGAACGGGGAAACACCATATATTTT.

This chain joins TRBV5-1 and TRBJ2-4; tentatively, D is TRBD1 (5 bases). The ends were cut back, 2 bases at V and 0 bases at J, with 12 bases in the middle. CDR3 length equals 16 residues. Germline V CDR1 and CDR2: SGHRS, YFSETQ. In DNA form, the CDR3 reads TGCGCCAGCAGCTTAGAACCAGGGTTAGCCAAAAACATTCAGTACTTC. The encoded protein is CASSLEPGLAKNIQYF.

J is TRBJ1-3 and V is TRBV28; TRBD1 agrees at 7 bases. The CDR3 runs 15 residues. Looked up from germline, CDR1 is MDHEN and CDR2 is SYDVKM. V shed 6 bases and J 0 bases; nucleotides not matched to a gene: 5. CDR3 sequence (DNA): TGTGCCAGCAGCCCGGGACAGTTCTCTGGAAACACCATATATTTT. Translation: CASSPGQFSGNTIYF.

The J gene is TRBJ2-3, the V gene TRBV27, with D perhaps matching TRBD2 (5 bases). Germline assignment: CDR1 MNHEY and CDR2 SMNVEV (reference sequence). The CDR3 loop spans 14 amino acids. V was clipped by 2 bases and J by 5 bases, with 11 bases between them. The CDR3 DNA follows: TGTGCCAGCAGTTTAGTACCGGGGTTAGATACGCAGTATTTT. It encodes CASSLVPGLDTQYF.

J is TRBJ1-4 and V is TRBV5-4, with 7 positions matching TRBD1. Germline loops: CDR1 SGHNT, CDR2 YYREEE (reference sequence). J gave up 4 bases and V 4 bases, and 4 bases lay outside the gene matches. The CDR3 spans 14 residues. The CDR3, as DNA: TGTGCCAGCAGCCAACAGGGGATTAATGAAAAACTGTTTTTT. It translates to CASSQQGINEKLFF.